This passage covers 26 T cell receptor beta chains from one sample sequenced in a study of blood T cell repertoires in COVID-19. Sequenced by immunoSEQ multiplex PCR; TCRdb stores in-frame clones only, minus some. The table shows a few hundred thousand clones, with over 75% occurring only once. The sequenced material came from PBMCs or T cells enriched from blood (not recorded which). These receptors originate from a man aged 25 to 40 in a cohort exposed to, infected with or recovered from COVID-19 (not recorded which).

The rearrangement joins TRBV19 to TRBJ2-1, with a possible D match to TRBD2 (6 bases). Trimming pared 6 bases from V and 4 bases from J, leaving 16 bases between. From germline, CDR1 is LNHDA and CDR2 SQIVND (reference sequence). The CDR3 has 15 residues. CDR3 DNA: TGTGCCAGTAGATTAGCGGAAGAGCCTTACAATGAGCAGTTCTTC. Translated: CASRLAEEPYNEQFF.

The rearrangement links TRBV7-3 to TRBJ2-1; 8 bases match TRBD2. V was clipped by 5 bases and J by 5 bases; unmatched bases: 5. CDR3 length: 14 residues. CDR1 SGHTA and CDR2 FQGTGA come from the germline V gene. The CDR3 sequence is CASSPGGVNNEQFF. The DNA of the CDR3 is TGTGCCAGCAGCCCGGGAGGGGTTAACAATGAGCAGTTCTTC.

The V and J genes are TRBV18 and TRBJ2-7; no firm D call. Germline V gene sequence: CDR1 KGHSH, CDR2 LQKENI. Trimming removed 3 bases at V and 0 bases at J, with 9 bases between. The CDR3 length is 14 residues. CDR3 bases: TGTGCCAGCTCACCTACTCCTGTCTCCTACGAGCAGTACTTC. Amino acid sequence: CASSPTPVSYEQYF.

This clone was counted only a few times. The genes are TRBV28 and TRBJ2-1; 8 bases line up with TRBD2. The CDR3 covers 14 residues. In germline, CDR1 is MDHEN, CDR2 SYDVKM. Trimming cost V 8 bases and J 2 bases; bases outside gene matches: 5. The CDR3 DNA is TGTGCCAGCTGCATACTAGCGGCCTACAATGAGCAGTTCTTC. This gives the protein CASCILAAYNEQFF.

This chain uses TRBV2 with TRBJ2-3; D might be TRBD2 (5 bases). Germline CDR1 and CDR2: SNHLY and FYNNEI. The V and J ends lost 7 bases and 0 bases respectively, with 8 bases between them. The CDR3 is 13 amino acids. CDR3 coding DNA: TGTGCCAGCATCAGGACTAGCACAGATACGCAGTATTTT. Its protein product is CASIRTSTDTQYF.

V is TRBV5-6 and J is TRBJ1-5, with 10 bases matching TRBD1. Germline lookup yields CDR1 SGHDT and CDR2 YYEEEE. The CDR3 has 16 residues. V was pared by 3 bases and J by 2 bases, with 5 bases of the junction left unmatched. DNA for the CDR3: TGTGCCAGCAGCTGGGGTGGGACAGGGGGCAATCAGCCCCAGCATTTT. This translates into CASSWGGTGGNQPQHF.

The V and J genes are TRBV5-1 and TRBJ2-5; 9 nucleotides line up with TRBD2. J was trimmed by 4 bases and V by 5 bases; bases with no gene match: 9. Germline CDR1 reads SGHRS; CDR2 reads YFSETQ. This CDR3 has 15 amino acids. The CDR3 coding sequence is TGCGCCAGCAGGGGGGTTAGCGGGAGTGGAGAGACCCAGTACTTC. Its translation is CASRGVSGSGETQYF.

This clone was seen only once. The chain combines TRBV6-5 with TRBJ1-2; D may be TRBD1 (5 bases). Germline V gives CDR1 MNHEY, CDR2 SVGAGI. This CDR3 has 14 amino acids. V shed 6 bases and J shed 1 base, with 12 bases lying between them. Written as DNA, the CDR3 is TGTGCCAGCAGGCGTCTAGGGGATAACTATGGCTACACCTTC. Translated: CASRRLGDNYGYTF.

The rearrangement uses TRBV5-6 and TRBJ2-5; TRBD1 matches 9 bases. CDR3 size: 15 residues. Germline V lookup: CDR1 SGHDT, CDR2 YYEEEE. Trimming at V came to 2 bases and at J to 0 bases, leaving 2 bases not matched to a gene. CDR3 nucleotide sequence: TGTGCCAGCAGCTTTTGGGACAGGGACCAAGAGACCCAGTACTTC. This gives the protein CASSFWDRDQETQYF. Filled out from reference TRBV5-6 and TRBJ2-5, the complete variable domain reads DAGVTQSPTHLIKTRGQQVTLRCSPKSGHDTVSWYQQALGQGPQFIFQYYEEEERQRGNFPDRFSGHQFPNYSSELNVNALLLGDSALYLCASSFWDRDQETQYFGPGTRLLVL.

This chain joins TRBV29-1 and TRBJ2-7; TRBD2 matches at 7 bases. Germline V gene sequence: CDR1 SQVTM, CDR2 ANQGSEA. Trimming took 6 bases from V and 3 from J; bases not matched to a gene: 8. The CDR3 extends over 13 amino acids. As DNA, the CDR3 is TGCAGCGTCGTAGGGCGGGACTACTACGAGCAGTACTTC. Its translation: CSVVGRDYYEQYF.

The genes are TRBV3-1 (or the pseudogene TRBV3-2) and TRBJ2-7, with D possibly being TRBD2 (6 bases). The CDR3 spans 13 residues. With 4 bases removed from V and 3 bases from J, the gap between germline ends came to 10 bases. CDR1 LGHDT and CDR2 YNNKEL come from the germline V gene (reference sequence). Here the CDR3 reads CASSRDGGYEQYF. CDR3 nucleotide sequence: TGTGCCAGCAGCCGGGACGGGGGCTACGAGCAGTACTTC.

The chain carries TRBV3-1 (or the pseudogene TRBV3-2) and TRBJ1-5; TRBD1 is a possible D gene (6 bases). Germline V gene data show CDR1 as LGHDT and CDR2 as YNNKEL (reference sequence). The CDR3 runs 14 residues. Trimming took off 4 bases at V and 3 bases at J, with 10 bases between the two ends. This CDR3 is CASSRDRYNQPQHF. CDR3 nucleotide sequence: TGTGCCAGCAGCCGCGACAGGTACAATCAGCCCCAGCATTTT.

This rearrangement joins TRBV9 to TRBJ2-6; TRBD1 aligns across 7 bases. Germline V CDR1 and CDR2: SGDLS, YYNGEE. With V trimmed by 3 bases and J by 2 bases, 8 bases remained unmatched. The CDR3 sequence is 17 residues long. This CDR3 is CASSAPGGPAGANVLTF. Here the CDR3 DNA reads TGTGCCAGCAGCGCTCCAGGGGGACCGGCTGGGGCCAACGTCCTGACTTTC.

CDR3 region: CASSAGLAEGETQYF. CDR3 sequence (DNA): TGTGCCAGCAGCGCCGGACTAGCGGAGGGAGAGACCCAGTACTTC. The chain links TRBV9 to TRBJ2-5; 10 bases match TRBD2. J gave up 4 bases and V 3 bases, and 6 bases lay outside the gene matches. From germline, CDR1 is SGDLS and CDR2 YYNGEE. The CDR3 spans 15 residues.

The rearrangement uses TRBV19 and TRBJ2-7; 10 nucleotides match TRBD1. Trimming removed 3 bases from V and 6 bases from J; junction bases left unmatched: 5. The CDR3 is 14 residues long. Germline assignment: CDR1 LNHDA and CDR2 SQIVND (reference sequence). The CDR3 spells CASSIRTGGLEQYF. The CDR3 coding sequence is TGTGCCAGTAGTATCCGGACAGGGGGACTCGAGCAGTACTTC.

The CDR3 bases are TGTGCCAGCAGGACAGGGGGCGTCGTCTACGAGCAGTACTTC. It codes for CASRTGGVVYEQYF. The chain combines TRBV6-6 with TRBJ2-7; TRBD1 matches 10 bases. Germline lookup yields CDR1 MNHNY and CDR2 SVGAGI (reference sequence). The CDR3 has 14 residues. The trim removed 6 bases at V and 3 bases at J, leaving 5 bases unmatched.

V gene TRBV27 combines with J gene TRBJ2-1; D is possibly TRBD2 (5 bases). The V and J ends lost 7 bases and 9 bases respectively, with 16 bases between them. The CDR3 runs 13 residues. From germline, CDR1 is MNHEY and CDR2 SMNVEV (reference sequence). CDR3 sequence: CASTGGGRGEQFF. CDR3 DNA: TGTGCCAGCACCGGAGGTGGCCGCGGTGAGCAGTTCTTC.

V and J are TRBV29-1 and TRBJ2-1; a weak D match, TRBD2 (5 bases). Germline CDR1 is SQVTM and CDR2 is ANQGSEA. V was trimmed by 5 bases and J by 4 bases, leaving 15 bases between them. This CDR3 contains 14 residues. CDR3 sequence: CSVPLTTGYNEQFF. The CDR3, as DNA: TGCAGCGTTCCCCTAACGACGGGATACAATGAGCAGTTCTTC.

V is TRBV9 and J is TRBJ2-7; 7 nucleotides agree with TRBD1. The CDR3 is 15 amino acids. The V and J ends lost 0 bases and 1 base, in that order; junction bases with no gene match: 4. In germline, CDR1 is SGDLS, CDR2 YYNGEE. The CDR3, as DNA: TGTGCCAGCAGCGTAGCAGGGACAGCATCCTACGAGCAGTACTTC. This gives the protein CASSVAGTASYEQYF.

J is TRBJ1-3 and V is TRBV5-1; D gene ambiguous. V lost 6 bases and J lost 0, with 10 bases in between. Germline CDR1 SGHRS, CDR2 YFSETQ. This CDR3 has 14 residues. The CDR3 is CASNQTYSGNTIYF. Here the CDR3 DNA reads TGCGCCAGCAATCAAACCTACTCTGGAAACACCATATATTTT.

The chain carries TRBV10-1 and TRBJ2-5; weak D call: TRBD2 (5 bases). CDR3 size: 13 residues. The V and J ends lost 4 bases and 7 bases respectively, with 13 bases between them. Germline V gives CDR1 WNHNN, CDR2 SYGVQD (reference sequence). The CDR3 here is CASSAVPAGTQYF. The CDR3 bases are TGCGCCAGCAGTGCGGTCCCTGCGGGGACCCAGTACTTC.

DNA of the CDR3: TGTGCCAGCAGTGTTAGCGGGAGTCTCTATGAGCAGTTCTTC. This codes for CASSVSGSLYEQFF. V gene TRBV6-4 combines with J gene TRBJ2-1; 9 bases align to TRBD2. CDR1 and CDR2 from the germline V gene are MRHNA and SNTAGT. Trimming cost V 4 bases and J 8 bases; bases outside gene matches: 6. The CDR3 contains 14 residues.

This clone was detected only once. The same CDR3 can be traced to other DNA sequences in this sample. The chain employs TRBV27 and TRBJ2-7; tentatively, D is TRBD1 (6 bases). Germline V gene sequence: CDR1 MNHEY, CDR2 SMNVEV (reference sequence). The CDR3 has 11 amino acids. Trimming took 9 bases from V and 3 from J, leaving 9 bases between them. CDR3 DNA: TGTGCCAGTTCCAGGGGCTACGAGCAGTACTTC. Residues: CASSRGYEQYF.

The CDR3 nucleotides are TGTGCCAGCAGTTATGGGACAGGGGTAGAGACCCAGTACTTC. It translates to CASSYGTGVETQYF. The rearrangement links TRBV6-5 to TRBJ2-5; TRBD1 matches at 10 bases. The CDR3 is 14 amino acids. V was clipped by 3 bases and J by 4 bases; unmatched bases: 2. The germline V gene encodes CDR1 MNHEY and CDR2 SVGAGI.

The chain is built from TRBV15 and TRBJ1-3; D gene uncertain. V was pared by 3 bases and J by 4 bases, with 7 bases between. From germline, CDR1 is LNHNV and CDR2 YYDKDF (reference sequence). CDR3 length: 13 residues. CDR3 DNA sequence: TGTGCCACCAGCAGCCGGAGGGGAAACACCATATATTTT. As protein: CATSSRRGNTIYF.

J is TRBJ1-4 and V is TRBV7-6; no clear D. This CDR3 contains 15 residues. Trimming cost V 8 bases and J 3 bases, with 16 bases left between them. Germline loops: CDR1 SGHVS, CDR2 FNYEAQ. The CDR3 loop reads CASRASTMSNEKLFF. The CDR3 DNA sequence: TGTGCCAGCCGAGCTTCAACCATGTCTAATGAAAAACTGTTTTTT.